The 13 T cell receptor beta chains below all came from one sample that was sequenced in a study of Ad26.COV2.S vaccination and SARS-CoV-2 variants. Assay: immunoSEQ multiplex PCR; the TCRdb copy retains only in-frame clones and omits some. The data contain about 390,000 clones, roughly nine tenths of them singletons. The treatment: about 20 received Ad26.COV2.S at low or high dose, single or two shots; about 5 received placebo; per-sample allocation not given. Specimens were obtained on day 63 following the first vaccine or placebo injection. The sample consisted of peripheral blood, taken in a trial of Ad26.COV2.S vaccine versus placebo. Receptor source: a person between 18 and 65 years old who received the Ad26.COV2.S COVID-19 vaccine or a placebo.

V and J are TRBV6-2 or TRBV6-3 and TRBJ2-7, with unresolved D. Germline V gene sequence: CDR1 MNHEY, CDR2 SVGEGT. V was clipped by 0 bases and J by 3 bases, with 12 bases between them. The CDR3 sequence is 15 residues long. DNA for the CDR3: TGTGCCAGCAGTTACTCGACGTCAGCCTTCTACGAGCAGTACTTC. This codes for CASSYSTSAFYEQYF.

The chain is built from TRBV7-9 and TRBJ1-1; 7 nucleotides line up with TRBD1. The junction had 6 bases not matched to a gene; V was cut back by 5 bases and J by 3 bases. CDR1 SEHNR and CDR2 FQNEAQ come from the germline V gene (reference sequence). The CDR3 is 14 residues long. As DNA, the CDR3 is TGTGCCAGCAGCGTATTCAGGGGGGACACTGAAGCTTTCTTT. This gives the protein CASSVFRGDTEAFF.

The gene calls are TRBV13 and TRBJ2-5; 8 nucleotides align to TRBD2. CDR3 length equals 18 residues. Germline V CDR1 and CDR2: PRHDT, FYEKMQ (reference sequence). Unmatched junction bases numbered 14, after V lost 5 bases and J lost 0 bases. CDR3 residues: CASSRVTLAEFYQETQYF. Written as DNA, the CDR3 is TGTGCCAGCAGCCGGGTTACACTAGCGGAGTTTTACCAAGAGACCCAGTACTTC.

The chain couples TRBV4-1 to TRBJ1-5; D perhaps matches TRBD1 (6 bases). The CDR3 contains 14 residues. V was trimmed by 5 bases and J by 2 bases, leaving 10 bases between them. Looked up from germline, CDR1 is MGHRA and CDR2 is YSYEKL. The CDR3 nucleotides read TGCGCCAGCAGCACAGGGTTGGGCAATCAGCCCCAGCATTTT. Translating gives CASSTGLGNQPQHF.

V is TRBV29-1 and J is TRBJ2-3; 9 nucleotides line up with TRBD2. Germline values: CDR1 SQVTM, CDR2 ANQGSEA. The CDR3 consists of 13 residues. J was trimmed by 4 bases and V by 4 bases; bases with no gene match: 3. The CDR3 nucleotides are TGCAGCGTTGCAGCGGGGGGTCCAGATACGCAGTATTTT. Amino acid sequence: CSVAAGGPDTQYF.

The chain combines TRBV18 with TRBJ1-5; D unresolved. This CDR3 has 14 amino acids. V lost 4 bases and J 7 bases, leaving 14 bases between the germline ends. The V gene's germline CDR1 is KGHSH and CDR2 LQKENI. The CDR3: CASSLGGLEQPQHF. In DNA form, the CDR3 reads TGTGCCAGCTCACTAGGAGGGCTGGAACAGCCCCAGCATTTT. The variable domain in full, completed from reference TRBV18 and TRBJ1-5, reads NAGVMQNPRHLVRRRGQEARLRCSPMKGHSHVYWYRQLPEEGLKFMVYLQKENIIDESGMPKERFSAEFPKEGPSILRIQQVVRGDSAAYFCASSLGGLEQPQHFGDGTRLSIL.

This chain connects TRBV5-1 to TRBJ2-2; unclear D gene. The CDR3 has 15 amino acids. Trimming left V 2 bases short and J 0 bases short, with 8 bases between. The germline gives CDR1 SGHRS, CDR2 YFSETQ. CDR3 coding DNA: TGCGCCAGCAGCTTAACGGCCACGAACACCGGGGAGCTGTTTTTT. Its translation is CASSLTATNTGELFF.

The rearrangement uses TRBV12-3 or TRBV12-4 and TRBJ2-7; possible D gene TRBD2, 5 bases. Between the trimmed V and J ends, which lost 6 bases and 4 bases, there was a span of 13 bases. This CDR3 is built from 13 residues. The CDR3 sequence is CASRPRTEYEQYF. As DNA, the CDR3 is TGTGCCAGCAGACCCAGGACTGAGTACGAGCAGTACTTC.

This clone has just one count. V is TRBV6-6 and J is TRBJ1-2, with a weak D call TRBD1 (6 bases). Germline values: CDR1 MNHNY, CDR2 SVGAGI (reference sequence). The CDR3 is 13 residues long. Deletions cut 7 bases from V and 7 bases from J, with 16 bases between. The CDR3 is CASNPGGAVGYTF. CDR3 bases: TGTGCCAGCAATCCCGGGGGCGCGGTTGGCTACACCTTC.

The chain employs TRBV18 and TRBJ1-5; D possibly corresponds to TRBD1 (5 bases). V lost 3 bases, J lost 3 bases, and 9 bases lay in between. In germline, CDR1 is KGHSH, CDR2 LQKENI. The CDR3 extends over 14 amino acids. In DNA form, the CDR3 reads TGTGCCAGCTCACCGGGACCTAACAATCAGCCCCAGCATTTT. It codes for CASSPGPNNQPQHF.

This chain joins TRBV19 and TRBJ1-1; no definite D call. The CDR3 runs to 13 residues. Trimming took 5 bases from V and 4 from J, leaving 11 bases between them. Germline lookup yields CDR1 LNHDA and CDR2 SQIVND (reference sequence). The CDR3 region has the DNA TGTGCCAGTAGTGCACAGTATAGCACTGAAGCTTTCTTT. Translation: CASSAQYSTEAFF.

The genes are TRBV9 and TRBJ2-3; the D is unclear. Germline loops: CDR1 SGDLS, CDR2 YYNGEE. This CDR3 comprises 17 residues. Trimming removed 0 bases from V and 2 bases from J, with 16 bases in between. For the CDR3, the DNA is TGTGCCAGCAGCGTAGCGGACCTAGAGAGAGTCACAGATACGCAGTATTTT. Translation gives CASSVADLERVTDTQYF.

The J gene is TRBJ1-2, the V gene TRBV4-2; 8 bases map to TRBD1. Germline-derived CDR1 and CDR2 are LGHNA and YNFKEQ. The junction had 9 bases not matched to a gene; V was cut back by 4 bases and J by 8 bases. CDR3 length: 14 residues. DNA for the CDR3: TGTGCCAGCAGCCCGGACAGGGAGGTGAGAGGCTACACCTTC. Residues: CASSPDREVRGYTF.